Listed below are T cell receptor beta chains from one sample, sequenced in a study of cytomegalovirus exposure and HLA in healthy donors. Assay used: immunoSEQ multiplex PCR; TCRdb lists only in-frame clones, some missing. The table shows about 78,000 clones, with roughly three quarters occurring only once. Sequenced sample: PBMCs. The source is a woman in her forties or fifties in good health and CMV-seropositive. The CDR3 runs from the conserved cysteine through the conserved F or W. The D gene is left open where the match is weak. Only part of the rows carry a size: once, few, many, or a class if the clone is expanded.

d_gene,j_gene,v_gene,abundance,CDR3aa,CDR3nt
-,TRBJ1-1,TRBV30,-,CAWSPGLQAFF,TGTGCCTGGAGTCCTGGCCTTCAAGCTTTCTTT
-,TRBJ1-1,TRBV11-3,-,CASSLATYTEAFF,TGTGCCAGCAGCTTAGCGACTTACACTGAAGCTTTCTTT
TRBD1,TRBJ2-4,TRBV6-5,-,CASSYSVGQGANIQYF,TGTGCCAGCAGTTATTCCGTTGGACAGGGGGCGAACATTCAGTACTTC
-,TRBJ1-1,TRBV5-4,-,CASSLQGGTTEAFF,TGTGCCAGCAGCTTGCAAGGGGGTACCACTGAAGCTTTCTTT
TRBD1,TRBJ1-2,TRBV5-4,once,CASSHSDRVGGYTF,TGTGCCAGCAGCCACTCGGACAGGGTGGGCGGCTACACCTTC
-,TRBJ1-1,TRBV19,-,CASSIQGRLTEAFF,TGTGCCAGTAGTATACAGGGCAGGCTCACTGAAGCTTTCTTT
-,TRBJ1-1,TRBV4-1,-,CASSHKPTGNTEAFF,TGCGCCAGCAGCCATAAACCAACAGGGAACACTGAAGCTTTCTTT
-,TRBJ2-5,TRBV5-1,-,CASSPGPGETQYF,TGCGCCAGCAGCCCCGGGCCGGGGGAGACCCAGTACTTC
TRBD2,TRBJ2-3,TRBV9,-,CASSVSAGGPGTDTQYF,TGTGCCAGCAGCGTATCGGCGGGGGGGCCTGGCACAGATACGCAGTATTTT
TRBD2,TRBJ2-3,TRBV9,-,CASSVVTGLLRDTQYF,TGTGCCAGCAGCGTAGTAACGGGACTATTGCGAGATACGCAGTATTTT
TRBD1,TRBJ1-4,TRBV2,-,CASGGDRGRGVEKLFF,TGTGCCAGCGGGGGGGACAGGGGGCGAGGAGTTGAAAAACTGTTTTTT
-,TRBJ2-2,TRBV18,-,CASSRDWPPNTGELFF,TGTGCCAGCTCTCGGGACTGGCCACCCAACACCGGGGAGCTGTTTTTT
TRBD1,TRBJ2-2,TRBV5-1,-,CASSEQGATGELFF,TGCGCCAGCAGCGAACAGGGGGCCACCGGGGAGCTGTTTTTT